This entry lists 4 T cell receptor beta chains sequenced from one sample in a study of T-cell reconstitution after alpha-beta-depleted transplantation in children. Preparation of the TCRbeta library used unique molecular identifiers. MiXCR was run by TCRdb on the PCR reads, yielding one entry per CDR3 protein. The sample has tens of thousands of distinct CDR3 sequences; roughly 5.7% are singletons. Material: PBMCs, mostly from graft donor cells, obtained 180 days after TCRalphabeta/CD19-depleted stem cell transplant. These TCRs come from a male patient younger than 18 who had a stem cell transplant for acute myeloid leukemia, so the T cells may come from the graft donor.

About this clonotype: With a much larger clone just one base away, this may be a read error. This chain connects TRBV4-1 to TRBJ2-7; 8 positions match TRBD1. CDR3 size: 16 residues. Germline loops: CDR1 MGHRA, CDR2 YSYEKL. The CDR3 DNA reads TGCGCCAGCAGCCACTCTGGACAGGGAGGCTCCCACGAGCAGTACGTC. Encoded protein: CASSHSGQGGSHEQYV.

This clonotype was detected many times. The CDR3 is CASRKTGNTDTQYF. CDR3 DNA sequence: TGTGCCAGCAGAAAGACAGGGAACACAGATACGCAGTATTTT. The chain combines TRBV6-6 with TRBJ2-3; 7 positions match TRBD1. This CDR3 comprises 14 residues. The germline V gene has CDR1 MNHNY and CDR2 SVGAGI (reference sequence). Unmatched junction bases numbered 5, after V lost 6 bases and J lost 2 bases.

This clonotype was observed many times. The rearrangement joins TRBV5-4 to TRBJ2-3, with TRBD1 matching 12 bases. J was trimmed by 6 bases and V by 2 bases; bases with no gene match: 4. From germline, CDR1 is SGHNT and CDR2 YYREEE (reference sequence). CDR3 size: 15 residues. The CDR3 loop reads CASSFRDRGLDTQYF. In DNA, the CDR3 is TGTGCCAGCAGCTTCCGGGACAGGGGGCTTGATACGCAGTATTTT.

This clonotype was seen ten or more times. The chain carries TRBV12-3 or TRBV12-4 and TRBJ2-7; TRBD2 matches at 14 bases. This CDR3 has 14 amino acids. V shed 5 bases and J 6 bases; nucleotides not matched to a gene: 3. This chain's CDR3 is CASSPTSGRGEQYF. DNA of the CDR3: TGTGCCAGCAGTCCGACTAGCGGGAGGGGCGAGCAGTACTTC.